Reported below is one T cell receptor (beta chain). No antigen is known for it. The germline gives CDR1 MNHNY, CDR2 SVGAGI (reference sequence). Trimming took 4 bases from V and 5 from J; bases not matched to a gene: 7. The CDR3 is 15 amino acids. This record comes from a study of cytomegalovirus exposure and HLA in healthy donors. Primers: 60 Vbeta forward and 13 Jbeta reverse. Sequenced by immunoSEQ multiplex PCR; TCRdb stores in-frame clones only, minus some. Here the sample table reports about 65,000 clones. Study-wide results and limits: When a later analysis was performed, an Asian-associated ancestry cluster reportedly had fewer N-insertions than the approximately 600-donor mean. The study labeled 164 TCR beta chains cytomegalovirus-associated. Roughly even sequencing depth across donors was the assumption behind the presence/absence analyses.

Everyone who donated was a healthy bone marrow donor. The gene calls are TRBV6-6 and TRBJ1-2; 10 positions match TRBD1. Material for sequencing was PBMCs. This clonotype was sampled from a boy younger than 18 in good health and CMV-seronegative. CDR3 DNA: TGTGCCAGCAGTTCGACAGCGGACAGGGGGTATGGCTACACCTTC. This gives the protein CASSSTADRGYGYTF.